Listed here is a single T cell receptor (beta chain). As yet, its antigen is unknown. Investigators prepared the TCR beta libraries by applying iRepertoire HTBI primers and Arm-PCR of CDR3 regions. TCRdb analysed the multiplex PCR reads with MiXCR anew, one entry per CDR3 protein. The sample yields hundreds of thousands of distinct CDR3 sequences, roughly 15% seen once. The data were taken from a study of regulatory T cells in long-lasting Graves disease. Study-level background: Graves' patients (newly diagnosed) had been on antithyroid drugs under 3 months. Whole-study findings and limits: A reduction in accuracy may have resulted from the small sample size.

The germline gives CDR1 SGHTA, CDR2 FQGNSA. Trimming left V 9 bases short and J 7 bases short, with 16 bases between. This CDR3 comprises 13 residues. Time point described: newly diagnosed GD, antithyroid drugs for less than 3 months. There was RNA extracted from PBMCs, and the TCR library was made from it. A further study also used this sample, focusing on T cells in Graves' hyperthyroidism and ophthalmopathy. That source notes: Primed by the HTBI set, a first-round RT-PCR was run on the TCR CDR3.

The sequence was obtained from a woman aged 25 to 39 with Graves disease. This sequence joins TRBV7-2 and TRBJ1-5; D gene ambiguous. The specimen was peripheral blood mononuclear cells (PBMCs), collected at new diagnosis, from a patient treated with antithyroid drugs. The CDR3 DNA sequence: TGTGCCAGTCTCCAGCAGTTCGGACAGCCCCAGCATTTT. It translates to CASLQQFGQPQHF.